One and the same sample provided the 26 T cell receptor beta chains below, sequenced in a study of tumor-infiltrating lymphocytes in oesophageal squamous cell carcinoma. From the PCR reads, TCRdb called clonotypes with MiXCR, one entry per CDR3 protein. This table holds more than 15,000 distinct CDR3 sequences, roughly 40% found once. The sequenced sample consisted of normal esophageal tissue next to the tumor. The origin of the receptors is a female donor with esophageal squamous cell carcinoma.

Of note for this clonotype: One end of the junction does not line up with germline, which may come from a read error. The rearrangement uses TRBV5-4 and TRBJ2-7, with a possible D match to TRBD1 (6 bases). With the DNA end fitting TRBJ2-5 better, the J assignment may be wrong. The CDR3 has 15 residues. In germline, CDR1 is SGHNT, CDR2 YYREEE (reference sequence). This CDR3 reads CASSLDWTAEETQYF. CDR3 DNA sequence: TGCGCCAGCAGCTTGGATTGGACAGCCGAAGAGACCCAGTACTTC.

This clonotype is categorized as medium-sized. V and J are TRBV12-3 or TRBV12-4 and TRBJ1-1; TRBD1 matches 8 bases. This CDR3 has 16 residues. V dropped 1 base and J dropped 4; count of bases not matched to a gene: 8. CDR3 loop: CASSLGRGTGSTEAFF. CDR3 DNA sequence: TGTGCCAGCAGTTTAGGTAGGGGGACAGGCTCCACTGAAGCTTTCTTT.

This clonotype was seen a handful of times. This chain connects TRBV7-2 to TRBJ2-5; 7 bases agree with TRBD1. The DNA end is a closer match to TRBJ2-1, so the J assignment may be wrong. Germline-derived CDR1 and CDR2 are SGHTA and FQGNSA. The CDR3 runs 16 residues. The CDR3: CASSSRGGYSIQEQFF. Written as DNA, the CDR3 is TGTGCCAGCAGCTCACGAGGGGGCTATTCCATACAGGAGCAGTTCTTC.

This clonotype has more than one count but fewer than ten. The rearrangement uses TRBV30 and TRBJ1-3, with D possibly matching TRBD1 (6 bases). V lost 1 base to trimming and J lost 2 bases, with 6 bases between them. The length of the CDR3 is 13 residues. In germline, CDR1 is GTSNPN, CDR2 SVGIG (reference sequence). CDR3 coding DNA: TGTGCCTGGAGTGCAGGGGCTGGAAACACCATATATTTT. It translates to CAWSAGAGNTIYF.

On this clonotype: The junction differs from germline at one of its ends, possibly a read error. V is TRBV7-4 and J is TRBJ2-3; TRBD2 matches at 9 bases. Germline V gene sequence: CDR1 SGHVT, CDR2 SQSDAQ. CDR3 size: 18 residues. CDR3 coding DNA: TGTGCCAGCAGCTTAAGGAGCGGGGGGCGAGACCGCACCGATACGCAGTATTTT. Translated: CASSLRSGGRDRTDTQYF.

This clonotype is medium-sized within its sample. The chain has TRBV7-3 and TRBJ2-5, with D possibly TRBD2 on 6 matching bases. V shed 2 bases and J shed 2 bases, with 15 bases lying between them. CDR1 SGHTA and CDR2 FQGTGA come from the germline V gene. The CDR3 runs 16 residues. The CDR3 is CASSLGVGGGQETQYF. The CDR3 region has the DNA TGTGCCAGCAGCTTAGGTGTCGGGGGTGGTCAAGAGACCCAGTACTTC.

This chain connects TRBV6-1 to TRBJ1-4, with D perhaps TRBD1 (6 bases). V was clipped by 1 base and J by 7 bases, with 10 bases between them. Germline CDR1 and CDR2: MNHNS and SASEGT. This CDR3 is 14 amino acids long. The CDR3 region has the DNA TGTGCCAGCAGTGAAGACAGGGTTTTTGAAAAACTGTTTTTT. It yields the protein CASSEDRVFEKLFF.

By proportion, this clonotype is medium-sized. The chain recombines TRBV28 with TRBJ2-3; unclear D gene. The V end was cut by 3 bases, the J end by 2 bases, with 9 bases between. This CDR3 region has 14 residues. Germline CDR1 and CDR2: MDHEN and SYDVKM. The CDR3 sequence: CASSLPPNTDTQYF. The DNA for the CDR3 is TGTGCCAGCAGTTTGCCACCTAACACAGATACGCAGTATTTT.

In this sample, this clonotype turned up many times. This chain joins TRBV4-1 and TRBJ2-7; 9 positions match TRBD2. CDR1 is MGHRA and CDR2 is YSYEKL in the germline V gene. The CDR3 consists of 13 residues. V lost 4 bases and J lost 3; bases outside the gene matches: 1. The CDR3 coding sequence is TGCGCCAGCAGCCGGCGGGAGGGCTACGAGCAGTACTTC. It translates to CASSRREGYEQYF.

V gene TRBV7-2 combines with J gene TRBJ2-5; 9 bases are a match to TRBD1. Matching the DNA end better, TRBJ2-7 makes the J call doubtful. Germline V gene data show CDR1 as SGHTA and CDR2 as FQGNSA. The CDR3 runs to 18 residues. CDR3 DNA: TGTGCCAGCAGCTTCGGAGCCTGGACAGGGGATTTAGGCGACGAGCAGTACTTC. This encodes CASSFGAWTGDLGDEQYF.

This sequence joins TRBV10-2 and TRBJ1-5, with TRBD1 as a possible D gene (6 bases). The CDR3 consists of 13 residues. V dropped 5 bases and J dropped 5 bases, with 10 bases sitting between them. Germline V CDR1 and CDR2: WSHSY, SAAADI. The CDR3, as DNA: TGCGCCAGCAGTCCAGGGGAAGATCAGCCCCAGCATTTT. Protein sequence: CASSPGEDQPQHF.

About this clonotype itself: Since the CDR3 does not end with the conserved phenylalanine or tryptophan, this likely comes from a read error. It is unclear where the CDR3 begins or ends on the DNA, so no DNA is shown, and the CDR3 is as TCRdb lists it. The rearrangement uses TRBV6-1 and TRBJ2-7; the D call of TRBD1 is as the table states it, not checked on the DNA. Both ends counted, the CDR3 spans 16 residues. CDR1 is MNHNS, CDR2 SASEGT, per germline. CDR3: CASSRRQGGDGYTFGS.

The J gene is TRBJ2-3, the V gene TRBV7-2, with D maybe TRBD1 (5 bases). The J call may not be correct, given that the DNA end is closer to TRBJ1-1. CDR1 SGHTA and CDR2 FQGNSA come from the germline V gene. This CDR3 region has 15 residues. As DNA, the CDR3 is TGTGCCAGCAGCCCACGGGGCAGCTCTAACACTGAAGCTTTCTTT. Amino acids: CASSPRGSSNTEAFF.

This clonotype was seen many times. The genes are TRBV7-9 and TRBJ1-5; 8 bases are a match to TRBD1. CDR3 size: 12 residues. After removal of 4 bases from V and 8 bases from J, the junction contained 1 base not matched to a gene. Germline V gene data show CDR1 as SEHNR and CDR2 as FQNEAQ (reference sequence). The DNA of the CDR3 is TGTGCCAGCAGCTCAGGGGGCGAGCCCCAGCATTTT. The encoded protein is CASSSGGEPQHF.

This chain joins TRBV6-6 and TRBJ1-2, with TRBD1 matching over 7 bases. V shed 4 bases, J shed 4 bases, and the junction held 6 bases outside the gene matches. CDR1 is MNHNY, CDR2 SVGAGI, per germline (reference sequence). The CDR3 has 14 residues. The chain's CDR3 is CASSSQGGGYGYTF. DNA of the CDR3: TGTGCCAGCAGTTCCCAGGGGGGCGGCTATGGCTACACCTTC.

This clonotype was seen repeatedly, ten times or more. As DNA, the CDR3 is TGTGCCAGCAGTTCGCGTGCTAGGGAAGAAGCTTTCTTT. Amino acid sequence: CASSSRAREEAFF. This rearrangement joins TRBV27 to TRBJ1-1, with no clear D. CDR1 is MNHEY and CDR2 is SMNVEV in the germline V gene (reference sequence). CDR3 size: 13 residues. Deletions cut 4 bases from V and 8 bases from J, with 14 bases between.

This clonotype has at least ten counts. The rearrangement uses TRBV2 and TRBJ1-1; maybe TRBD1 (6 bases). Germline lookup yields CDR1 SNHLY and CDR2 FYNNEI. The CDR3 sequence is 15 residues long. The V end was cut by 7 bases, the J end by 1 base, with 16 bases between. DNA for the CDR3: TGTGCCAGCACATCGCGGGGGCTAACGAACACTGAAGCTTTCTTT. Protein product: CASTSRGLTNTEAFF.

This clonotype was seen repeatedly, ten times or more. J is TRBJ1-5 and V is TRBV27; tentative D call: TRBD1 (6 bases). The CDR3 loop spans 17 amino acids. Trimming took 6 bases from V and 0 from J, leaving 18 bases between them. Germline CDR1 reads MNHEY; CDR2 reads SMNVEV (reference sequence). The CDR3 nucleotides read TGTGCCAGCAGCATAGACAGGAGACTTTATAGCAATCAGCCCCAGCATTTT. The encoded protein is CASSIDRRLYSNQPQHF.

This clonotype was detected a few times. The CDR3 nucleotides read TGTGCCAGCAGCTTAGCCGGGACAGGGGAGGAGACCCAGTACTTC. Its translation: CASSLAGTGEETQYF. The chain couples TRBV7-2 to TRBJ2-5; 10 bases align to TRBD1. Trimming cost V 0 bases and J 5 bases; bases outside gene matches: 3. The CDR3 is made up of 15 amino acids. CDR1 is SGHTA and CDR2 is FQGNSA in the germline V gene.

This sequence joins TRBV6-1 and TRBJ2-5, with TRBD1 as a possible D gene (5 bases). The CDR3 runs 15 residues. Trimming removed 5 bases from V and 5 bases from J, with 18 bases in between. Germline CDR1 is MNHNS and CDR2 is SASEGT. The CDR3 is CASSRTRQTSETQYF. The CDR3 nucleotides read TGTGCCAGCAGTAGGACGCGACAGACCAGCGAGACCCAGTACTTC.

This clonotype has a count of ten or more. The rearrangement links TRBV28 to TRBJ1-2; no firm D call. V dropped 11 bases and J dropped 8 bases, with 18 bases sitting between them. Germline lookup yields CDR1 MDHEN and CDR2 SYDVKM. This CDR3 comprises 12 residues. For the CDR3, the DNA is TGTGCCTTACAACGGGAGGGAGGCGGCTACACCTTC. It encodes CALQREGGGYTF.

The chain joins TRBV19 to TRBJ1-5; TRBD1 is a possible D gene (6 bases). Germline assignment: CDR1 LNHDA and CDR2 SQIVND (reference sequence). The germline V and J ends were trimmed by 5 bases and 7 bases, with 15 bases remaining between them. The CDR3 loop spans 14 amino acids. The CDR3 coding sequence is TGTGCCAGTAGTTCCCAGGGGACGGGGCAGCCCCAGCATTTT. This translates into CASSSQGTGQPQHF.

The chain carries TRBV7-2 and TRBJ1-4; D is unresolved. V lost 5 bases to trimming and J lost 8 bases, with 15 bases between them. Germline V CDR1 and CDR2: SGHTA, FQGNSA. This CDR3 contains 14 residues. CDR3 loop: CASSAGDIGEKLFF. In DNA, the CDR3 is TGTGCCAGCAGCGCCGGGGATATAGGGGAAAAACTGTTTTTT.

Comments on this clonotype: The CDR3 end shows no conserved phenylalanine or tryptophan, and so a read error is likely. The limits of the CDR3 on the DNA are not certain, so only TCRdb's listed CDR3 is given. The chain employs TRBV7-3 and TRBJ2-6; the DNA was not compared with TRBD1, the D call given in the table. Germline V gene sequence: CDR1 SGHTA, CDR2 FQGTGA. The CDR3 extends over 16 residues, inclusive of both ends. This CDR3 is CASSLTQGENEQFFGA.

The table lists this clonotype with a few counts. CDR3 sequence reads: CASSRNWDTEAFF. The CDR3 DNA reads TGTGCCAGCAGTCGAAATTGGGACACTGAAGCTTTCTTT. The chain joins TRBV6-1 to TRBJ1-1, with D uncertain. The CDR3 spans 13 residues. Germline V gene lookup returns CDR1 MNHNS and CDR2 SASEGT. Between the trimmed V and J ends, which lost 5 bases and 3 bases, there was a span of 10 bases.

CDR3 protein: CASSLVGAGNTIYF. The CDR3 DNA is TGTGCCAGCAGCTTAGTCGGGGCCGGAAACACCATATATTTT. J is TRBJ1-3 and V is TRBV7-4, with D possibly matching TRBD1 (5 bases). The CDR3 runs 14 residues. Germline assignment: CDR1 SGHVT and CDR2 SQSDAQ. The germline V and J ends were trimmed by 1 base and 4 bases, with 8 bases remaining between them. The variable domain in full, with the rest retrieved from reference TRBV7-4 and TRBJ1-3, is GAGVSQSPRYKVAKRGRDVALRCDSISGHVTLYWYRQTLGQGSEVLTYSQSDAQRDKSGRPSGRFSAERPERSVSTLKIQRTEQGDSAVYLCASSLVGAGNTIYFGEGSWLTVV.